This T cell receptor (beta chain) came from a study of blood T cells in healthy people across ages. The CDR3 covers 15 residues. J lost 7 bases, V lost 2 bases, and 8 bases had no gene match. Per germline, CDR1 MDHEN and CDR2 SYDVKM. Overall study findings and caveats: Possibly, changes in expanded clonotypes were confounded because donor CMV status was unknown.

PCR was performed a second time for roughly 7 to 12 cycles using a sample-barcoded 5' primer and a J-beta primer mix. TCRdb re-analysed the 5' RACE reads in MiXCR, keeping a single row per CDR3 protein. Of approximately 900,000 distinct CDR3 sequences listed, just under 30% were seen once; the top ten hold roughly a tenth. This clonotype was seen ten or more times. Its antigen is currently unknown. These data also formed part of another study, on T cells of mothers and their children.

The chain uses TRBV28 and TRBJ2-1; 7 bases agree with TRBD1. The sequence was collected from a woman aged 40-49 years in good health. Specimen: blood. The CDR3 DNA reads TGTGCCAGCAGTTTAAGGTCAGGGGGTCTGAATGAGCAGTTCTTC. Its translation: CASSLRSGGLNEQFF.